This entry features one T cell receptor beta chain sequence. Profiled with immunoSEQ multiplex PCR; TCRdb holds only in-frame clones, not every one. The top ten hold 0.85% to 1.2% of the sample, which has fewer than 200,000 clones, 80% to 90% seen once. This entry comes from a study of blood T cell repertoires in COVID-19. Germline-derived CDR1 and CDR2 are SEHNR and FQNEAQ (reference sequence). With V trimmed by 8 bases and J by 5 bases, 11 bases remained unmatched. The CDR3 loop spans 14 amino acids. The chain recombines TRBV7-9 with TRBJ1-1; 7 bases map to TRBD1. This clonotype originated in a man between 35 and 55 years old with acute or convalescent COVID-19. The sequencing input was peripheral blood. The CDR3 nucleotides read TGTGCCAGCGGAGTTCTGAGGGGGCTGACTGAAGCTTTCTTT. It codes for CASGVLRGLTEAFF.